A single sample is the source of the 6 T cell receptor beta chains below, sequenced in a study of cytomegalovirus exposure and HLA in healthy donors. The PCR made use of 60 Vbeta and 13 Jbeta primers. The method was immunoSEQ multiplex PCR; TCRdb's version includes in-frame clones alone and lacks a portion of them. Found here are more than 45,000 clones, about 72% of them singletons; the top ten hold 6.3%. Sequenced sample: PBMCs. These receptors all stem from a man aged 25 to 40 in good health and CMV-seronegative.

The chain is built from TRBV6-1 and TRBJ1-2; TRBD1 aligns across 8 bases. CDR1 is MNHNS and CDR2 is SASEGT in the germline V gene. J lost 4 bases, V lost 3 bases, and 1 base had no gene match. The CDR3 extends over 13 amino acids. Here the CDR3 DNA reads TGTGCCAGCAGTGATACAGGGGGCTATGGCTACACCTTC. This translates into CASSDTGGYGYTF.

This clone was seen a handful of times. In the same sample, other DNA sequences code for this CDR3. DNA for the CDR3: TGTGCCAGCAGTCAAGACACCCCACAGGTAGAGCAGTACTTC. It encodes CASSQDTPQVEQYF. The genes are TRBV2 and TRBJ2-7; a possible D gene is TRBD1 (5 bases). Trimming stripped 5 bases from V and 7 bases from J, with 18 bases between. The germline gives CDR1 SNHLY, CDR2 FYNNEI. This CDR3 is built from 14 residues.

On this clone: Other DNA sequences within the sample encode an identical CDR3. This chain links TRBV5-6 with TRBJ2-7, with TRBD1 identical over 8 bases. Germline V gene data show CDR1 as SGHDT and CDR2 as YYEEEE. The junction had 16 bases not matched to a gene; V was cut back by 4 bases and J by 7 bases. The CDR3 runs 16 residues. This CDR3 reads CASSETGDRGGEEQYF. DNA of the CDR3: TGTGCCAGCAGCGAGACCGGAGACAGGGGTGGAGAGGAGCAGTACTTC.

The CDR3: CASSLGQGMGYTF. The CDR3 DNA sequence: TGCGCCAGCAGCTTGGGACAGGGTATGGGCTACACCTTC. This chain uses TRBV5-1 with TRBJ1-2, with 7 nucleotides matching TRBD1. Germline V gives CDR1 SGHRS, CDR2 YFSETQ. V trimming: 0 bases; J trimming: 8 bases; junction bases outside the gene matches: 4. The CDR3 runs 13 residues.

The chain combines TRBV5-8 with TRBJ2-7; D not resolved. Germline lookup yields CDR1 SGHTS and CDR2 YDEGEE. The length of the CDR3 is 14 residues. Trimming stripped 0 bases from V and 2 bases from J, with 9 bases between. CDR3: CASSLVTITYEQYF. The CDR3 DNA sequence: TGTGCCAGCAGCTTGGTGACAATTACCTACGAGCAGTACTTC.

This chain connects TRBV19 to TRBJ2-7, with 8 bases aligning to TRBD2. Trimming took 3 bases from V and 0 from J; bases not matched to a gene: 7. This CDR3 is built from 16 residues. Germline assignment: CDR1 LNHDA and CDR2 SQIVND (reference sequence). In DNA form, the CDR3 reads TGTGCCAGTAGTATCTTTGGCGGGGGGAGCTCCTACGAGCAGTACTTC. Protein product: CASSIFGGGSSYEQYF.